The sequence of this T cell receptor beta chain was determined in a study of shared clonotypes between healthy human individuals. In the study overall: The plates for each donor numbered three CD4 naive, three CD4 memory, two CD8 naive and one CD8 memory.

Naive CD8 cells were CD45RO-negative, positively selected for CCR7, excluding terminally differentiated effector memory CD45RA+ cells. The donor cohort consisted entirely of Caucasian adults residing in Nashville, Tennessee. This CDR3 spans 15 amino acids. V lost 0 bases and J lost 3, with 10 bases in between. Germline assignment: CDR1 SGHRS and CDR2 YFSETQ. Clones were read by immunoSEQ multiplex PCR, and TCRdb kept only the in-frame ones, dropping some. Of around 2,100,000 clones in the sample, 85% to 95% were seen once. Overall study findings and caveats: A handful of donors showed sharing of around 5% of naive CD4 clonotypes.

On this clone itself: What it binds is not known.

The sequenced sample consisted of naive CD8+ T cells sorted from blood. This clonotype originated in a man aged 18 to 35 in good health. The chain uses TRBV5-1 and TRBJ1-3, with D possibly matching TRBD1 (5 bases). The CDR3 is CASSLEGNFGNTIYF. DNA for the CDR3: TGCGCCAGCAGCTTGGAGGGGAACTTTGGAAACACCATATATTTT.